The 22 T cell receptor beta chains below were found in one sample sequenced in a study of monozygotic twins with inflammatory bowel disease. TCRdb reprocessed the 5' RACE reads, keeping one entry per CDR3 protein, no DNA. The sample includes 150,000 to 200,000 distinct CDR3 sequences. Source material: blood. These receptors came from a human donor with ulcerative colitis or Crohn's disease, or a healthy co-twin of an affected twin (not recorded which).

The genes are TRBV28 and TRBJ1-5; the TRBD1 assignment by TCRdb is unverifiable without DNA. CDR1 and CDR2 (germline): MDHEN, SYDVKM. The CDR3 spans 14 residues. This chain's CDR3 is CASRSGTLNQPQHF.

The chain couples TRBV4-1 to TRBJ2-7; TCRdb gives TRBD1 as the D gene, but with no DNA this cannot be confirmed. The CDR3 is 13 residues long. Per the germline V gene, CDR1 is MGHRA and CDR2 is YSYEKL. The CDR3 loop is CASAPRGRYEQYF.

The rearrangement links TRBV20-1 to TRBJ2-7; TCRdb outputs TRBD2, but without DNA this stays unchecked. The CDR3 is 15 residues long. Germline V gene data show CDR1 as DFQATT and CDR2 as SNEGSKA (reference sequence). CDR3 residues: CSARVGGEGSYEQYF.

This sequence joins TRBV7-3 and TRBJ2-1; no DNA is available, so the TRBD1 call from TCRdb remains unchecked. The germline gives CDR1 SGHTA, CDR2 FQGTGA. The CDR3 runs 14 residues. This chain's CDR3 is CASSPSSTGDEQFF.

The gene calls are TRBV28 and TRBJ1-1. Germline V CDR1 and CDR2: MDHEN, SYDVKM. This CDR3 has 14 amino acids. CDR3 loop: CASSFLESNTEAFF.

This sequence joins TRBV6-1 and TRBJ1-1; TCRdb outputs TRBD1, but without DNA this stays unchecked. The germline V gene encodes CDR1 MNHNS and CDR2 SASEGT. There are 13 residues in the CDR3. The CDR3 loop reads CASRSGTAVEAFF.

V gene TRBV7-9 combines with J gene TRBJ2-7; there is no DNA to check the TCRdb D call of TRBD2. The CDR3 has 15 residues. CDR1 and CDR2 from the germline V gene are SEHNR and FQNEAQ (reference sequence). The CDR3 loop is CASSSLAGYPYEQYF. Looking up the rest from reference TRBV7-9 and TRBJ2-7 gives the full variable domain: DTGVSQNPRHKITKRGQNVTFRCDPISEHNRLYWYRQTLGQGPEFLTYFQNEAQLEKSRLLSDRFSAERPKGSFSTLEIQRTEQGDSAMYLCASSSLAGYPYEQYFGPGTRLTVT.

The rearrangement joins TRBV5-5 to TRBJ2-5; the D call of TRBD1 rests on TCRdb alone, since no DNA is present to check it. CDR1 is SGHKS and CDR2 is YYEKEE in the germline V gene (reference sequence). The CDR3 is 17 amino acids. This CDR3 is CASSLDRDRVRGETQYF.

This chain connects TRBV9 to TRBJ2-3; there is no DNA to check the TCRdb D call of TRBD1. Germline V gives CDR1 SGDLS, CDR2 YYNGEE. The CDR3 is made up of 14 amino acids. The CDR3 loop is CASSVAGVGDTQYF.

The chain links TRBV19 to TRBJ1-5; TCRdb's D gene call, TRBD1, goes unchecked for lack of DNA. The CDR3 length is 15 residues. CDR1 is LNHDA, CDR2 SQIVND, per germline (reference sequence). The chain's CDR3 is CASSVTWTVAGPQHF.

The V gene is TRBV20-1, the J gene TRBJ2-1; TCRdb's D call, TRBD2, is unchecked because there is no DNA. Per the germline V gene, CDR1 is DFQATT and CDR2 is SNEGSKA (reference sequence). The CDR3 sequence is 14 residues long. CDR3 region: CSARGTSGGDEQFF.

The chain uses TRBV3-1 and TRBJ2-3. Germline lookup yields CDR1 LGHDT and CDR2 YNNKEL (reference sequence). CDR3 length equals 15 residues. The CDR3 sequence is CASSQVLARTDTQYF.

CDR3 in amino acids: CASSLWRGASYEQYF. The rearrangement links TRBV5-6 to TRBJ2-7; TCRdb proposes TRBD1, but this gene call is untestable without DNA. Germline values: CDR1 SGHDT, CDR2 YYEEEE. This CDR3 has 15 amino acids.

The chain has TRBV3-1 and TRBJ2-1. The CDR3 contains 16 residues. Germline lookup yields CDR1 LGHDT and CDR2 YNNKEL (reference sequence). This CDR3 is CASSQDRGRAYNEQFF.

The chain uses TRBV20-1 and TRBJ1-3. In germline, CDR1 is DFQATT, CDR2 SNEGSKA (reference sequence). This CDR3 has 14 amino acids. This CDR3 reads CSATLPTSGNTIYF.

The chain uses TRBV20-1 and TRBJ1-1; there is no DNA to check the TCRdb D call of TRBD1. This CDR3 region has 15 residues. Germline V gives CDR1 DFQATT, CDR2 SNEGSKA (reference sequence). The CDR3 is CSARSRGRGNTEAFF.

The V call is TRBV20-1, the J call TRBJ2-1; the D call from TCRdb, TRBD2, cannot be confirmed without DNA. The V gene's germline CDR1 is DFQATT and CDR2 SNEGSKA (reference sequence). This CDR3 region has 15 residues. The CDR3 reads CSARTSASIYNEQFF.

This chain uses TRBV29-1 with TRBJ2-6; TCRdb's D call, TRBD1, is unchecked because there is no DNA. The CDR3 extends over 14 amino acids. Germline V gene data show CDR1 as SQVTM and CDR2 as ANQGSEA. CDR3 region: CSGGDRDGANVLTF.

The chain links TRBV5-1 to TRBJ1-1; as DNA is missing, the TRBD1 call by TCRdb cannot be tested. Germline CDR1 is SGHRS and CDR2 is YFSETQ. CDR3 length equals 13 residues. The chain's CDR3 is CASSLEGVTEAFF.

The chain's CDR3 is CASSQVPGEETQYF. The rearrangement links TRBV3-1 to TRBJ2-5. The CDR3 is 14 residues long. Germline values: CDR1 LGHDT, CDR2 YNNKEL (reference sequence).

The chain is built from TRBV7-6 and TRBJ2-5; TCRdb indicates TRBD1, and absent DNA this call remains unverified. This CDR3 is built from 16 residues. Germline CDR1 is SGHVS and CDR2 is FNYEAQ. The CDR3 loop is CASSLGGGRVGETQYF.

The chain combines TRBV4-3 with TRBJ2-3; TCRdb designates TRBD2, a call that cannot be tested without DNA. There are 16 residues in the CDR3. Germline values: CDR1 LGHNA, CDR2 YSLEER. CDR3 sequence: CASSIKPATSTDTQYF.